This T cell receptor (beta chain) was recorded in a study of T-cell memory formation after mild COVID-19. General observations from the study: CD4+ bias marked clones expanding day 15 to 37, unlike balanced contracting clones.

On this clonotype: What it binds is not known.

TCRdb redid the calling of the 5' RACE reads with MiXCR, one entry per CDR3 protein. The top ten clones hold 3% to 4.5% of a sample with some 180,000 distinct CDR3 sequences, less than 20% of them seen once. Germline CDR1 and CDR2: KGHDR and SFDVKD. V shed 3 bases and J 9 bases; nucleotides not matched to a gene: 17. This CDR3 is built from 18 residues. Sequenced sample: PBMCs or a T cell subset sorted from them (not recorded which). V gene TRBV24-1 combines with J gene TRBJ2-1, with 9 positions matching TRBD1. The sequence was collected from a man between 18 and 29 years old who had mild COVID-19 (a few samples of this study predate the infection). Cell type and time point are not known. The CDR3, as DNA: TGTGCCACCAGTGATAGTGTTGGGGACAGGGCCCTCGGGGGTGAGCAGTTCTTC. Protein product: CATSDSVGDRALGGEQFF.